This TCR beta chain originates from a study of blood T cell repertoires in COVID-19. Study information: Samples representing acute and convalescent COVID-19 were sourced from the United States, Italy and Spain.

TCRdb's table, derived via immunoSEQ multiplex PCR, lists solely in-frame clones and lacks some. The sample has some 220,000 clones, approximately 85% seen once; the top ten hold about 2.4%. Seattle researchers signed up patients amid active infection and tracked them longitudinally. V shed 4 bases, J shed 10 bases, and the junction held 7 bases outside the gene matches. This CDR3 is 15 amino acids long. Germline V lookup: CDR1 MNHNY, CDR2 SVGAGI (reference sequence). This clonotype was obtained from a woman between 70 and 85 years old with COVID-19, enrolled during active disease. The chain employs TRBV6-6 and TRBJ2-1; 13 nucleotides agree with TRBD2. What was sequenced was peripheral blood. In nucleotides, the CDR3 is TGTGCCAGCAGTTCCAGACTAGCGGGAGGAAACGAGCAGTTCTTC. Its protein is CASSSRLAGGNEQFF.